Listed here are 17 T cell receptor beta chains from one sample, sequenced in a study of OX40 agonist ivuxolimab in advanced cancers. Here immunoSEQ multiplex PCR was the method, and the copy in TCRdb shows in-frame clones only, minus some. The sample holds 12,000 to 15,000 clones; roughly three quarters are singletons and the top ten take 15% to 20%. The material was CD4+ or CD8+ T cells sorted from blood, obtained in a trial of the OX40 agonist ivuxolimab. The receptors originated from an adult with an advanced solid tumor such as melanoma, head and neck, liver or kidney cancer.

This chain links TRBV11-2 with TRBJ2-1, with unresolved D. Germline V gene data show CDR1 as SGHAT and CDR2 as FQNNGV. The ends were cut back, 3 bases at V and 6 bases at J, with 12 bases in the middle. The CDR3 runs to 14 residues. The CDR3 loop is CASSFGLSGNEQFF. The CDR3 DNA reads TGTGCCAGCAGCTTCGGGCTGAGTGGCAATGAGCAGTTCTTC.

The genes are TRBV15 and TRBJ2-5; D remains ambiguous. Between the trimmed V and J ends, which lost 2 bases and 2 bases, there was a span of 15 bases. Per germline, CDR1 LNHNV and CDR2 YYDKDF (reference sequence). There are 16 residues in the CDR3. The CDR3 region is CATSRRSSPPQETQYF. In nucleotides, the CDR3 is TGTGCCACCAGCAGACGGTCCTCCCCCCCACAAGAGACCCAGTACTTC. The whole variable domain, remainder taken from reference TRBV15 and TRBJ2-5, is DAMVIQNPRYQVTQFGKPVTLSCSQTLNHNVMYWYQQKSSQAPKLLFHYYDKDFNNEADTPDNFQSRRPNTSFCFLDIRSPGLGDTAMYLCATSRRSSPPQETQYFGPGTRLLVL.

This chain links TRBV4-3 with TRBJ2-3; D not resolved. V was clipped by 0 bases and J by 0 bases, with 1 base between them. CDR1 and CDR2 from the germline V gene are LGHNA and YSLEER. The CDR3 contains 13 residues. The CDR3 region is CASSQDSTDTQYF. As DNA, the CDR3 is TGCGCCAGCAGCCAAGACAGCACAGATACGCAGTATTTT.

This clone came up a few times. In DNA, the CDR3 is TGTGCCAGCAAGGAAACAGAGGGGACAGATACGCAGTATTTT. Amino acid sequence: CASKETEGTDTQYF. The J gene is TRBJ2-3, the V gene TRBV6-5, with D perhaps assigned TRBD1 or TRBD2 (5 bases each). The CDR3 has 14 amino acids. V was trimmed by 7 bases and J by 3 bases, leaving 14 bases between them. Germline V gene data show CDR1 as MNHEY and CDR2 as SVGAGI.

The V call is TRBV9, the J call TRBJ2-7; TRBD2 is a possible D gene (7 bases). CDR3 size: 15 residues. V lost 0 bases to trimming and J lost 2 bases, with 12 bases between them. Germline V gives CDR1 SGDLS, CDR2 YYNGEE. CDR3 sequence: CASSVGGGATYEQYF. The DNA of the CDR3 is TGTGCCAGCAGCGTAGGCGGGGGCGCGACCTACGAGCAGTACTTC.

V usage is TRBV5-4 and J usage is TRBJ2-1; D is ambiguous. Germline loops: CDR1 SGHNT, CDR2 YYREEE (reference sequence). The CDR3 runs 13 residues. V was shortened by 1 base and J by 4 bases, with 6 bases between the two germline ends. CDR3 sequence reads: CASSLSAYNEQFF. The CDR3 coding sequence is TGTGCCAGCAGCTTGTCCGCGTACAATGAGCAGTTCTTC.

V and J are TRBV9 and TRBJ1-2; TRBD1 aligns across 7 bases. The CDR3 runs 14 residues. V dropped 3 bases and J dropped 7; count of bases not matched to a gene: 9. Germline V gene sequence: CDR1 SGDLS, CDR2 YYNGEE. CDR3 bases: TGTGCCAGCAGCGGAACAGGGGAATTGGGTGGCTACACCTTC. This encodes CASSGTGELGGYTF.

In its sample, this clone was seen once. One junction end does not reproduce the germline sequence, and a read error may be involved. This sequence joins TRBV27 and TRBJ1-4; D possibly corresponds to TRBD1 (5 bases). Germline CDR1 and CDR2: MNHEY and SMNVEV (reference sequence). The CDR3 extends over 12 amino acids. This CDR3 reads CASSLDSRKTVF. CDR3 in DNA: TGTGCCAGCAGTTTAGACAGCCGAAAAACTGTTTTT.

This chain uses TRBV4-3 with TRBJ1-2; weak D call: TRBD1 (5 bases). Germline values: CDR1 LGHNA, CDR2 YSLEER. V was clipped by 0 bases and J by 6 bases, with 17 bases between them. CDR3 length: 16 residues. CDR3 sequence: CASSQDRGTKGDGYTF. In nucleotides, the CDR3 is TGCGCCAGCAGCCAAGATCGGGGGACCAAAGGGGATGGCTACACCTTC.

The chain's CDR3 is CASSEVAGWGTEAFF. In DNA, the CDR3 is TGTGCCAGCAGTGAAGTTGCAGGGTGGGGTACTGAAGCTTTCTTT. The chain employs TRBV2 and TRBJ1-1; a weak D match, TRBD1 (5 bases). Germline V CDR1 and CDR2: SNHLY, FYNNEI. Trimming stripped 1 base from V and 5 bases from J, with 14 bases between. This CDR3 contains 15 residues. Together with reference TRBV2 and TRBJ1-1, the CDR3 gives the full variable domain: EPEVTQTPSHQVTQMGQEVILRCVPISNHLYFYWYRQILGQKVEFLVSFYNNEISEKSEIFDDQFSVERPDGSNFTLKIRSTKLEDSAMYFCASSEVAGWGTEAFFGQGTRLTVV.

The chain's CDR3 is CASSQTGGAQVGELFF. CDR3 in DNA: TGCGCCAGCAGCCAAACAGGGGGAGCTCAGGTCGGGGAGCTGTTTTTT. The J gene is TRBJ2-2, the V gene TRBV4-3; 8 nucleotides match TRBD1. Germline values: CDR1 LGHNA, CDR2 YSLEER. The CDR3 contains 16 residues. Trimming took 2 bases from V and 7 from J; bases not matched to a gene: 9.

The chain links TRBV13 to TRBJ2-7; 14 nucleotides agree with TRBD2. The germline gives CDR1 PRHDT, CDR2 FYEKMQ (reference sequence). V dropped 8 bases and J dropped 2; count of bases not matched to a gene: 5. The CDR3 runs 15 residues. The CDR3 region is CASGLAGGITYEQYF. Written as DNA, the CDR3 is TGTGCCAGCGGACTAGCGGGGGGTATTACCTACGAGCAGTACTTC.

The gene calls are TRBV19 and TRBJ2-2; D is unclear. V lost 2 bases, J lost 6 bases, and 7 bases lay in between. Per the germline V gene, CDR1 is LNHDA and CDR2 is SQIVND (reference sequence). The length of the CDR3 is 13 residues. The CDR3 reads CASSISGPGELFF. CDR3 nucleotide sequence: TGTGCCAGTAGTATATCGGGCCCCGGGGAGCTGTTTTTT. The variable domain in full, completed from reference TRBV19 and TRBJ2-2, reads DGGITQSPKYLFRKEGQNVTLSCEQNLNHDAMYWYRQDPGQGLRLIYYSQIVNDFQKGDIAEGYSVSREKKESFPLTVTSAQKNPTAFYLCASSISGPGELFFGEGSRLTVL.

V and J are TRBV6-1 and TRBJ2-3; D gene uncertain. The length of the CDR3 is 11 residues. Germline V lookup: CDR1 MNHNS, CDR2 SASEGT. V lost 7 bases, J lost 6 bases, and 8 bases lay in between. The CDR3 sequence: CASIFGDTQYF. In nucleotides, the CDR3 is TGTGCCAGCATTTTTGGCGATACGCAGTATTTT.

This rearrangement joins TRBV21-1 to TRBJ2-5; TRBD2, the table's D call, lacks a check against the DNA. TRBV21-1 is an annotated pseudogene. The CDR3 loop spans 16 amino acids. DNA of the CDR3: TGTGCCAGCAGCAAAGGACTAGCGGGGGGGCAAGAGACCCAGTACTTC. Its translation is CASSKGLAGGQETQYF.

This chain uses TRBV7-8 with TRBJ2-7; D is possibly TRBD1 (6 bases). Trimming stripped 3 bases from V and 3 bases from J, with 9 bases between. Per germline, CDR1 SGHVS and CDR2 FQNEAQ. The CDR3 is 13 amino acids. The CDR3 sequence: CASSLDRHYEQYF. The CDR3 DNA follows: TGTGCCAGCAGCTTGGACAGACACTACGAGCAGTACTTC.

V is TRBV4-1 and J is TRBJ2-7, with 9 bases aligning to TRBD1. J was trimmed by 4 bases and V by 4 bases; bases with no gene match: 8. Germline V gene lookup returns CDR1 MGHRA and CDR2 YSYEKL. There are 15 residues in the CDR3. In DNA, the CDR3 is TGCGCCAGCAGCCCTGTGTGGACAGGGGAGTACGAGCAGTACTTC. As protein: CASSPVWTGEYEQYF.